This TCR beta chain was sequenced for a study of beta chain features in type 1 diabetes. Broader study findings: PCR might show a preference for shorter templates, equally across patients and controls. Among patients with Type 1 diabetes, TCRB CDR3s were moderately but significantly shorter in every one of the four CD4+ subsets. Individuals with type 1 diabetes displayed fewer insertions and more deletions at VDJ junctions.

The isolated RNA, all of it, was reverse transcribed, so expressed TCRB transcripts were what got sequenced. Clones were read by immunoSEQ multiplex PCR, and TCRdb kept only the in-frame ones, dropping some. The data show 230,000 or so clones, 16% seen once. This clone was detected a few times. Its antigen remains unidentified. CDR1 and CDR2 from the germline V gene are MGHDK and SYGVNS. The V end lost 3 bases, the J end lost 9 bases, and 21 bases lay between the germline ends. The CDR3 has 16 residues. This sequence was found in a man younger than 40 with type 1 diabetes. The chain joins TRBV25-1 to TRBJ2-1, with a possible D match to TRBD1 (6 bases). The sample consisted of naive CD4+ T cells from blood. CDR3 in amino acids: CASSDSLGGTSGEQFF. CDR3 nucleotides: TGTGCCAGCAGTGATAGTTTAGGGGGAACGTCTGGTGAGCAGTTCTTC.